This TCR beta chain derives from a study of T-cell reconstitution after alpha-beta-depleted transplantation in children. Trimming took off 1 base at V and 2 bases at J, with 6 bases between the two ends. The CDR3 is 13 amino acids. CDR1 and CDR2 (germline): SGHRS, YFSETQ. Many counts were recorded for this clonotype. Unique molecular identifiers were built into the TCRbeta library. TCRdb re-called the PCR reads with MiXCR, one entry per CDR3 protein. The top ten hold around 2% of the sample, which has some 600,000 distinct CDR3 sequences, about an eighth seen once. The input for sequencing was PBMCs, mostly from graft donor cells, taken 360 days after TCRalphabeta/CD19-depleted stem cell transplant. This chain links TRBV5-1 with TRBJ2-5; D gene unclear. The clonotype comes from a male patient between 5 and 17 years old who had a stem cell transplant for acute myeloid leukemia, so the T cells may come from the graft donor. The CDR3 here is CASSLIIQETQYF. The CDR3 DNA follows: TGCGCCAGCAGCTTGATTATTCAAGAGACCCAGTACTTC.